These T cell receptor beta chains were read from a single sample in a study of T-cell memory formation after mild COVID-19. TCRdb reprocessed the 5' RACE reads via MiXCR and lists one record per CDR3 protein. The table includes about 470,000 distinct CDR3 sequences, 20% to 25% detected once. Sequenced: PBMCs or a T cell subset sorted from them (not recorded which). The source is an adult woman who had mild COVID-19 (a few samples of this study predate the infection). Cell type and time point are not known. CDR3s include the opening cysteine and the closing phenylalanine or tryptophan. The D gene is left open where the match is weak. Not every row has a clone size; where given, it reads once, few, many or a size class.

v_call,j_call,clone_size,d_call,cdr3_nt,cdr3_aa
TRBV9,TRBJ1-4,-,TRBD1,TGTGCCAGCAGCGCGGCAACAGGGGGCCTTAATGAAAAACTGTTTTTT,CASSAATGGLNEKLFF
TRBV15,TRBJ2-7,-,-,TGTGCCACCAGCAGACAGGGAGATCGCTACGAGCAGTACTTC,CATSRQGDRYEQYF
TRBV4-2,TRBJ2-5,once,-,TGTGCCAGCAGCCAAGAAGGGGGTTGGGAGACCCAGTACTTC,CASSQEGGWETQYF
TRBV6-6,TRBJ1-2,-,TRBD1,TGTGCCAGCAGTTTACCAGGGGGACGGGGCTATGGCTACACCTTC,CASSLPGGRGYGYTF
TRBV3-1,TRBJ2-5,-,-,TGTGCCAGCAGCCCCCCCCCGTTGGAGACCCAGTACTTC,CASSPPPLETQYF
TRBV7-9,TRBJ1-1,-,TRBD1,TGTGCCAGCAGGGGACAGGGAGGATATACTGAAGCTTTCTTT,CASRGQGGYTEAFF
TRBV12-3/TRBV12-4,TRBJ1-1,few,TRBD1,TGTGCCAGCAGAAGACAGGGGATTATGTACACTGAAGCTTTCTTT,CASRRQGIMYTEAFF
TRBV12-5,TRBJ2-5,-,-,TGTGCTAGTGGTTTGGTACTTGCGGGGAACCAAGAGACCCAGTACTTC,CASGLVLAGNQETQYF
TRBV6-2/TRBV6-3,TRBJ2-1,-,-,TGTGCCAGCAAAGGGAGCTTAAAGGTTGAGCAGTTCTTC,CASKGSLKVEQFF
TRBV4-3,TRBJ2-1,few,-,TGCGCCAGCAGCCAAGAGTGGCAGATATACAATGAGCAGTTCTTC,CASSQEWQIYNEQFF
TRBV12-3/TRBV12-4,TRBJ2-5,many,-,TGTGCCAGCAGTTTTAGAAGCCGAAGGGAGACCCAGTACTTC,CASSFRSRRETQYF
TRBV20-1,TRBJ2-1,few,-,TGCAGTGCTCCGCGTAACAGGCTAAATGAGCAGTTCTTC,CSAPRNRLNEQFF
TRBV3-1,TRBJ2-2,once,-,TGTGCCGCTTCAGACAGACTGAACACCGGGGAGCTGTTTTTT,CAASDRLNTGELFF
TRBV12-3/TRBV12-4,TRBJ2-1,-,-,TGTGCCAGCAGTTTTTCGGCTCAAAATGAGCAGTTCTTC,CASSFSAQNEQFF
TRBV10-3,TRBJ1-1,-,TRBD1,TGTGCCATCAGTGAGGGGACAGGGTCTGAAGCTTTCTTT,CAISEGTGSEAFF
TRBV7-2,TRBJ1-3,-,-,TGTGCCAGTAGCTCCGACACAGGGGGAAACACCATATATTTT,CASSSDTGGNTIYF